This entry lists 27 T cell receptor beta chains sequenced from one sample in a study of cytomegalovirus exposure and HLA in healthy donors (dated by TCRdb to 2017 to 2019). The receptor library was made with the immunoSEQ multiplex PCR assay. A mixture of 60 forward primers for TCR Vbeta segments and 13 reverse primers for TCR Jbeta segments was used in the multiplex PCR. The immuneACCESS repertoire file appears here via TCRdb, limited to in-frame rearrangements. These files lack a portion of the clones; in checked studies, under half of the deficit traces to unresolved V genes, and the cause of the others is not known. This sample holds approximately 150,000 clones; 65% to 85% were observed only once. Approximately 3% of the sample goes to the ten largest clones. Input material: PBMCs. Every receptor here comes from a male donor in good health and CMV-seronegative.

The CDR3: CASRTIRQGLTAYEQYF. DNA for the CDR3: TGTGCCAGCAGAACCATTAGACAGGGGCTAACGGCCTACGAGCAGTACTTC. The chain recombines TRBV28 with TRBJ2-7; TRBD1 aligns across 8 bases. CDR3 length: 17 amino acids. Germline V gives CDR1 MDHEN, CDR2 SYDVKM. J gave up 2 bases and V 6 bases, and 15 bases lay outside the gene matches.

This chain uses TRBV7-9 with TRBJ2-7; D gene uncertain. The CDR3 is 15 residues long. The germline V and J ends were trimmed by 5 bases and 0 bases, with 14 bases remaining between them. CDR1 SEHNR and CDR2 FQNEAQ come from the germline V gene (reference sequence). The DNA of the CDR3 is TGTGCCAGCAGCGATTTTCAAGCAAGCTCCTACGAGCAGTACTTC. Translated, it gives CASSDFQASSYEQYF.

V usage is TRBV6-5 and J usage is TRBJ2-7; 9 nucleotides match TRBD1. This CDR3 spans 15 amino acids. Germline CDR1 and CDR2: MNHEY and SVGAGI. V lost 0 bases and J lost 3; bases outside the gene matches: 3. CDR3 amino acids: CASSYSDRGNYEQYF. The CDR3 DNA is TGTGCCAGCAGTTACTCGGACAGGGGAAACTACGAGCAGTACTTC.

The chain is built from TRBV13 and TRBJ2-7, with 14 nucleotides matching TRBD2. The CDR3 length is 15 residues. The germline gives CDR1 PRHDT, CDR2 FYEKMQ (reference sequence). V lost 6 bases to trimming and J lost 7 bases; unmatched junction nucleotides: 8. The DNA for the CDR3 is TGTGCCAGCAGACCCGGACTAGCGGGAGGTTGGGAGCAGTACTTC. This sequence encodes CASRPGLAGGWEQYF.

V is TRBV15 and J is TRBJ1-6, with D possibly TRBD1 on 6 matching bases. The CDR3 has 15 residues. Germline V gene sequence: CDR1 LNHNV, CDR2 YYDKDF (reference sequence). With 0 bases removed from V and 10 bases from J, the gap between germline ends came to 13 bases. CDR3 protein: CATSRDSGGRSPLHF. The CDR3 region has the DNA TGTGCCACCAGCAGAGATTCGGGGGGCCGATCACCCCTCCACTTT. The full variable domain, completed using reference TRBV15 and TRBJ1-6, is DAMVIQNPRYQVTQFGKPVTLSCSQTLNHNVMYWYQQKSSQAPKLLFHYYDKDFNNEADTPDNFQSRRPNTSFCFLDIRSPGLGDTAMYLCATSRDSGGRSPLHFGNGTRLTVT.

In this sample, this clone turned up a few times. CDR3 nucleotide sequence: TGTGCCAGCAGCTCGGACAGGGGAGATGAAAAACTGTTTTTT. Translated: CASSSDRGDEKLFF. This chain connects TRBV7-2 to TRBJ1-4; 9 bases are a match to TRBD1. This CDR3 contains 14 residues. The J segment lost 6 bases and the V segment lost 4 bases, leaving 3 bases of the junction unmatched. Germline values: CDR1 SGHTA, CDR2 FQGNSA.

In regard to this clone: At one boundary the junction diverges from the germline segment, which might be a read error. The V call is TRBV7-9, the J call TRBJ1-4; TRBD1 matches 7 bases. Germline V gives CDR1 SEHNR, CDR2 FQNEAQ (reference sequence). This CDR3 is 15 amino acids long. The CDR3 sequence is CSSRGRQGGNEKLFF. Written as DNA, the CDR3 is TGTTCCAGCAGAGGTAGACAGGGTGGAAATGAAAAACTGTTTTTT.

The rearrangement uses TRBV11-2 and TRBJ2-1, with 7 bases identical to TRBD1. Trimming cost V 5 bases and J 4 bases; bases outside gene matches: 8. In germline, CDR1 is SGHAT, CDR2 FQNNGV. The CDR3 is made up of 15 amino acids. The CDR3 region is CASSLGQSVYNEQFF. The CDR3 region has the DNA TGTGCCAGCAGCCTGGGACAGTCAGTTTACAATGAGCAGTTCTTC. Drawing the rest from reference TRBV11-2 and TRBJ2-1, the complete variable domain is EAGVAQSPRYKIIEKRQSVAFWCNPISGHATLYWYQQILGQGPKLLIQFQNNGVVDDSQLPKDRFSAERLKGVDSTLKIQPAKLEDSAVYLCASSLGQSVYNEQFFGPGTRLTVL.

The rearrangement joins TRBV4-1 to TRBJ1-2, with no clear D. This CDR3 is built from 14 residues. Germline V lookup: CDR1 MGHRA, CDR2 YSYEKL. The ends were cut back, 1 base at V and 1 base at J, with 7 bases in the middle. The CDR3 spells CASSQVGSNYGYTF. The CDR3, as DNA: TGCGCCAGCAGCCAAGTGGGCAGTAACTATGGCTACACCTTC.

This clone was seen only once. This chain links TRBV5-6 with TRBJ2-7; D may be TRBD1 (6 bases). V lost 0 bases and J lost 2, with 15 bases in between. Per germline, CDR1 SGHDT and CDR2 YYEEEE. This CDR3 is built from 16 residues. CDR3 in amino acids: CASSLVRGGSTYEQYF. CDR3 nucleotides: TGTGCCAGCAGCTTGGTGCGAGGGGGATCCACCTACGAGCAGTACTTC.

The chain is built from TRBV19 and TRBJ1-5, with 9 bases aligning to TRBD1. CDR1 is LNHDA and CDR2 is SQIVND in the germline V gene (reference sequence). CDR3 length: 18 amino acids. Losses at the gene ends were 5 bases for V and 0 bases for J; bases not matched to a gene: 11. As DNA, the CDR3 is TGTGCCAGTAGTCTCCGGGACAGGGATGGGGATAGCAATCAGCCCCAGCATTTT. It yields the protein CASSLRDRDGDSNQPQHF.

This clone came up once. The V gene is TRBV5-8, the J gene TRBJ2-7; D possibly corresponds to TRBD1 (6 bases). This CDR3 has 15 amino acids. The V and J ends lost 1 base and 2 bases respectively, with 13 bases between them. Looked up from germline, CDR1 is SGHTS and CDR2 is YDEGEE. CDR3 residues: CASSLYPQGTYEQYF. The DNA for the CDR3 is TGTGCCAGCAGCTTGTATCCCCAGGGGACCTACGAGCAGTACTTC.

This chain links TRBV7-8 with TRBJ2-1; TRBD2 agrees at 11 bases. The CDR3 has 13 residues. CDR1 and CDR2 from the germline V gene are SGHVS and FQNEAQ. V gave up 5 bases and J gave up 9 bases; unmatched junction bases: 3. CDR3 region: CASSTGLAGEQFF. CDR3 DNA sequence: TGTGCCAGCAGCACCGGACTAGCGGGTGAGCAGTTCTTC. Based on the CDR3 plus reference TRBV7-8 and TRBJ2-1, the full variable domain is GAGVSQSPRYKVAKRGQDVALRCDPISGHVSLFWYQQALGQGPEFLTYFQNEAQLDKSGLPSDRFFAERPEGSVSTLKIQRTQQEDSAVYLCASSTGLAGEQFFGPGTRLTVL.

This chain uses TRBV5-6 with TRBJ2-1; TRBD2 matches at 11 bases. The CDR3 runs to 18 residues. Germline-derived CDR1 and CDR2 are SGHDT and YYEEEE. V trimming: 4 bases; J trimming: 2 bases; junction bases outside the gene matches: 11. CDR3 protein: CASSPISGRAPAYNEQFF. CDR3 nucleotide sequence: TGTGCCAGCAGCCCTATTAGCGGGAGGGCCCCCGCCTACAATGAGCAGTTCTTC.

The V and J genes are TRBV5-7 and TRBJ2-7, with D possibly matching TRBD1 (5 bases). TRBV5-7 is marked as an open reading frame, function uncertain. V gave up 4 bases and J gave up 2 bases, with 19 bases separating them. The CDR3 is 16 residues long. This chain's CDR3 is CASSTPLGQTPYEQYF. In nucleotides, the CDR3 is TGTGCCAGCAGCACCCCTTTGGGGCAAACCCCCTACGAGCAGTACTTC.

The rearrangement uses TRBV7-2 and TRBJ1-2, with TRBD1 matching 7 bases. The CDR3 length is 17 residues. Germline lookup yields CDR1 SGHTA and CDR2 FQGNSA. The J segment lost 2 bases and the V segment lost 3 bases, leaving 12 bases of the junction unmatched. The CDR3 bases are TGTGCCAGCAGCTTCGACCTAGGCACAGGGGCCAACTATGGCTACACCTTC. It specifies CASSFDLGTGANYGYTF.

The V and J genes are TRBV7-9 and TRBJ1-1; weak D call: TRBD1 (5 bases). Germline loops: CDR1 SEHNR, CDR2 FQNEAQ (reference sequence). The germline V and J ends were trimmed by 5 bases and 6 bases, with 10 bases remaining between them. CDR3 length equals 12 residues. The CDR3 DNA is TGTGCCAGCAGCCCCCCAGGGTCTGAAGCTTTCTTT. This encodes CASSPPGSEAFF.

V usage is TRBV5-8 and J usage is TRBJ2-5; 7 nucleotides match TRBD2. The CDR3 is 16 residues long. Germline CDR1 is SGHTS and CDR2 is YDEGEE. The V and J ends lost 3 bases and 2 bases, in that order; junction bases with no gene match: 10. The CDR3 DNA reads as TGTGCCAGCAGCTCACGCGGTAGCGGGCCTCAAGAGACCCAGTACTTC. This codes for CASSSRGSGPQETQYF.

CDR3 bases: TGTGCCAGTAGTTCCCGACTAGTGACAGCCCAAGATACGCAGTATTTT. Translating it yields CASSSRLVTAQDTQYF. The chain combines TRBV19 with TRBJ2-3, with a possible D match to TRBD2 (6 bases). Germline V gene data show CDR1 as LNHDA and CDR2 as SQIVND (reference sequence). The CDR3 consists of 16 residues. Trimming pared 5 bases from V and 5 bases from J, leaving 20 bases between.

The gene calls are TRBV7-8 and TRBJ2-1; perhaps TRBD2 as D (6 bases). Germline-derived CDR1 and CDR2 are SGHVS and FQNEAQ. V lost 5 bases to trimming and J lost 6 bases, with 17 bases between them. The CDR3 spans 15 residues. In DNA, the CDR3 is TGTGCCAGCAGCCCTTCCCGGGACTCCATCAATGAGCAGTTCTTC. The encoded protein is CASSPSRDSINEQFF.

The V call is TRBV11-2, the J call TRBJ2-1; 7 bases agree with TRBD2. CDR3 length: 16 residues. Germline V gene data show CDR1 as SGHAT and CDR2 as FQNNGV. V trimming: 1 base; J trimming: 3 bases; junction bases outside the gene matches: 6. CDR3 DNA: TGTGCCAGCAGCTTAGTAGGGGAGGGCCGCTACAATGAGCAGTTCTTC. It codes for CASSLVGEGRYNEQFF.

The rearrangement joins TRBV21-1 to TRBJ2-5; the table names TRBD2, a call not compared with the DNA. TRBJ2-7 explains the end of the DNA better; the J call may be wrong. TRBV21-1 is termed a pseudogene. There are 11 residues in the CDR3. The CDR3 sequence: CASSNSCEQYF. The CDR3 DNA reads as TGTGCCAGCAGCAACTCCTGCGAGCAGTACTTC.

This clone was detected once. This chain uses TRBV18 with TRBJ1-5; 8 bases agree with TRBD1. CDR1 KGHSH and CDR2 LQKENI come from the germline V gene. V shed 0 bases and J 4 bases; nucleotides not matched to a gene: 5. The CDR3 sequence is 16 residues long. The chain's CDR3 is CASSPPAGGSNQPQHF. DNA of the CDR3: TGTGCCAGCTCACCACCGGCAGGGGGCAGTAATCAGCCCCAGCATTTT.

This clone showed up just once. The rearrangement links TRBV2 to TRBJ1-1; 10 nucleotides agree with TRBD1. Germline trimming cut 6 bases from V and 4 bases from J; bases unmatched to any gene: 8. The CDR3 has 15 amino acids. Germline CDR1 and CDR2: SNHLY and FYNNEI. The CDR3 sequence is CASRRQGARGTEAFF. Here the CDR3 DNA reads TGTGCCAGCAGGAGACAGGGGGCAAGGGGCACTGAAGCTTTCTTT.

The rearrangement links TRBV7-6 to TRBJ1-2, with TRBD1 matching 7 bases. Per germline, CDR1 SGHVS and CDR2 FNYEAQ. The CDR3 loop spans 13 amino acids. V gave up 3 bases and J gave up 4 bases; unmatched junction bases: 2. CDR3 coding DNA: TGTGCCAGCAGCTTTGGGGACAGCTATGGCTACACCTTC. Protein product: CASSFGDSYGYTF.

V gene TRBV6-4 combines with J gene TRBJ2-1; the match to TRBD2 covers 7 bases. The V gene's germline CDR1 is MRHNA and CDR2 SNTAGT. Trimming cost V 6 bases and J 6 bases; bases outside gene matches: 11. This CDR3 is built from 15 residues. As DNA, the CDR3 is TGTGCCAGCAGCGCTAAAGCGGGATCCGGCAATGAGCAGTTCTTC. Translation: CASSAKAGSGNEQFF.

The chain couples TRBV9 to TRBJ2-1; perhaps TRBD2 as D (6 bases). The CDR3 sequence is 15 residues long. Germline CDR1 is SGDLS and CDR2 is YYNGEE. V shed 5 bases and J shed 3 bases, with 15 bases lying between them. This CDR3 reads CASSPRPGVYNEQFF. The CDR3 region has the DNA TGTGCCAGCAGTCCACGGCCGGGGGTCTACAATGAGCAGTTCTTC.